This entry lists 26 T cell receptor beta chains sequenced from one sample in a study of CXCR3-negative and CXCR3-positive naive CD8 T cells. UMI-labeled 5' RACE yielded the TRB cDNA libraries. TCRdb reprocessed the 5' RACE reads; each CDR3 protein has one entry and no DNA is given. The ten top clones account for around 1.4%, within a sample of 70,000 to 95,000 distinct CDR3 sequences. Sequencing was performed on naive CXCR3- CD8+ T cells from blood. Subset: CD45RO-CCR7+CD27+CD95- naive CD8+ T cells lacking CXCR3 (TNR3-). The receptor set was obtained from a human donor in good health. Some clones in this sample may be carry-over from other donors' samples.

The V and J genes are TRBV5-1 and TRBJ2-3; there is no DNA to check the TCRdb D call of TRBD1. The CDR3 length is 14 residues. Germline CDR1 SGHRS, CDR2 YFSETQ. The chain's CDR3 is CASRLPGKADTQYF.

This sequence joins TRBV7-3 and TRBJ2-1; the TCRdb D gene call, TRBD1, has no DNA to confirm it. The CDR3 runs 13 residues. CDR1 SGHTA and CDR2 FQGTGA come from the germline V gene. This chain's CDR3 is CASSWDPRDEQFF.

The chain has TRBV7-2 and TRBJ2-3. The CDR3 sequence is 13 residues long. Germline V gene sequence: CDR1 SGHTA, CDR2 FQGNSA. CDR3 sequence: CASSLGSGDTQYF.

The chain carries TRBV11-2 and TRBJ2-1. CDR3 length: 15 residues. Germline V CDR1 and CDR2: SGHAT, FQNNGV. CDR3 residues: CASSLVGDLYNEQFF.

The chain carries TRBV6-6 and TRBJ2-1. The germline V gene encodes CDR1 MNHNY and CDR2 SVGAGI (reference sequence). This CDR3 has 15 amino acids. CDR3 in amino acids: CASSYSREKDNEQFF.

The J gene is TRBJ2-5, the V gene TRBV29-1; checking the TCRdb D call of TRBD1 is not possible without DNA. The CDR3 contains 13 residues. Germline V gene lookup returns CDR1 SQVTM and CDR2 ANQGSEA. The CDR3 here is CSVEVPGMGTQYF.

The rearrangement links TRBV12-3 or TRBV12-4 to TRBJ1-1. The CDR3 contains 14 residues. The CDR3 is CASRERAPNTEAFF.

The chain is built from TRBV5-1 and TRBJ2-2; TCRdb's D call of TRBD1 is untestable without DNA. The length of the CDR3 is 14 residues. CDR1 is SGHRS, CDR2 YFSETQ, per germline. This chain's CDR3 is CASRRTANTGELFF.

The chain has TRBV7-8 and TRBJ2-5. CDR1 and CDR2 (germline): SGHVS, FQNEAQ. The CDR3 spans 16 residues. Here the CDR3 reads CASSLGPTGNQETQHF. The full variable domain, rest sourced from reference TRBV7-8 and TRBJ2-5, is GAGVSQSPRYKVAKRGQDVALRCDPISGHVSLFWYQQALGQGPEFLTYFQNEAQLDKSGLPSDRFFAERPEGSVSTLKIQRTQQEDSAVYLCASSLGPTGNQETQHFGPGTRLLVL.

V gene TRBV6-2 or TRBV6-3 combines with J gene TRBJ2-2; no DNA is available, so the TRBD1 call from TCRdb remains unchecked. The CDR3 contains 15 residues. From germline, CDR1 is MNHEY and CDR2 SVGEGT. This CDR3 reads CASSYPPGGAWELFF.

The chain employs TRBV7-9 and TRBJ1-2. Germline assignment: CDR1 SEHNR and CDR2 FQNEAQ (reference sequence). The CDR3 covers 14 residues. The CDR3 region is CASSLPQPDYGYTF.

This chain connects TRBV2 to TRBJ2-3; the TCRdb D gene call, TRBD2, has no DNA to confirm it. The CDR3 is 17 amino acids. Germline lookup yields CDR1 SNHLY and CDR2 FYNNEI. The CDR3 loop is CASSEAGLAGEADTQYF.

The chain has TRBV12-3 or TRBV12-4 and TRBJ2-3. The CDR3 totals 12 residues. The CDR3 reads CASSLAGDMQYF.

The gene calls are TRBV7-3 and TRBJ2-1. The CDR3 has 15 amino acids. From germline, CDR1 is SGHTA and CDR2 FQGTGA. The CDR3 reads CASSLMLSSYNEQFF.

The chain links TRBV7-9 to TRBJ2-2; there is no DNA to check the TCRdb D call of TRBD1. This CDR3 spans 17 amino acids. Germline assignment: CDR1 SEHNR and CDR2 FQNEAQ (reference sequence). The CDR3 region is CASSYNRGEVFTGELFF.

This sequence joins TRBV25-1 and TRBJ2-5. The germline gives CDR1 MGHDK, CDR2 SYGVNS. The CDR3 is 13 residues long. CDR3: CASSESTAETQYF.

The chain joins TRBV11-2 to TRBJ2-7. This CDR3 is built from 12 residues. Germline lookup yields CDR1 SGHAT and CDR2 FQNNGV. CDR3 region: CASSFASAEQYF.

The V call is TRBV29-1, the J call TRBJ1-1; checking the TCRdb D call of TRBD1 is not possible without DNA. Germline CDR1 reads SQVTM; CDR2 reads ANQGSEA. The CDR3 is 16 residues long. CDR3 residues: CSVGAGVTSMNTEAFF.

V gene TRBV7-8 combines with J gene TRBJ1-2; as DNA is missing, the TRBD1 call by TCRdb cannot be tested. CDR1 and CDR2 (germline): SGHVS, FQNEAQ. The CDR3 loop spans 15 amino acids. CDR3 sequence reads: CASSPSAVGTNGYTF.

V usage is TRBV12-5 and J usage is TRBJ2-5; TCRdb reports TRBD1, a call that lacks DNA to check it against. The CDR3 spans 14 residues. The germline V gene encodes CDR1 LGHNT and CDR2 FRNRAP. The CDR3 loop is CASGAAGQAETQYF.

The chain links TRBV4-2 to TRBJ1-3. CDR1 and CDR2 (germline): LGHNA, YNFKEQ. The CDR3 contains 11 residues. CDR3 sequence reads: CASSQGDTIYF.

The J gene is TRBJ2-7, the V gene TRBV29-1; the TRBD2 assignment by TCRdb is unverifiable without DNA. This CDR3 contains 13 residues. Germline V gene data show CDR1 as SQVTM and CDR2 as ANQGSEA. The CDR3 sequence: CSVETSGDSEQYF.

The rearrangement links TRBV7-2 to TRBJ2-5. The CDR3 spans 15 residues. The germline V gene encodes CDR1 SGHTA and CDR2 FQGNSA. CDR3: CASSLEYLNQETQYF.

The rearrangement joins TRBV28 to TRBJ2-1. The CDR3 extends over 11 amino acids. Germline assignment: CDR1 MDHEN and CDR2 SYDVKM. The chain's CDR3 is CASSLSGEQFF.

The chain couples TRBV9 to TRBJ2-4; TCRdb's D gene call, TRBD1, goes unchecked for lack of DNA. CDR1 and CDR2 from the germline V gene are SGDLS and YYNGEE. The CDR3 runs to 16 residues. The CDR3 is CASSVAPSGGKNIQYF.

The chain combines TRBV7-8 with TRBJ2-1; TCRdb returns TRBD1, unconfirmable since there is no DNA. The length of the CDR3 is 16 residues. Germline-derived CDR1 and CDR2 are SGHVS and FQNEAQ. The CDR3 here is CASSLAIAPRGNEQFF.